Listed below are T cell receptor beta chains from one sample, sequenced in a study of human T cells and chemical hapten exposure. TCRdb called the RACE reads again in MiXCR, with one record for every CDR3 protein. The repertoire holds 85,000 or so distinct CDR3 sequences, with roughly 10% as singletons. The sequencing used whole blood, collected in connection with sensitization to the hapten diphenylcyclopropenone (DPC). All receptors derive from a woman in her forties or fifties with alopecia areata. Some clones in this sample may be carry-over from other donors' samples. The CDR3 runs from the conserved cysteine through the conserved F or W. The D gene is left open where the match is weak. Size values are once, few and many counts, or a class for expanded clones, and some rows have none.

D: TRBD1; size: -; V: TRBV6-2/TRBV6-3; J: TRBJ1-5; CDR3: CATLDDRVNQPQDF; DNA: TGTGCCACCCTCGACGACAGGGTTAATCAGCCCCAGGATTTT
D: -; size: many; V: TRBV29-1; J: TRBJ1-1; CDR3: CSVEKMNTEAFF; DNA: TGCAGCGTTGAGAAGATGAACACTGAAGCTTTCTTT
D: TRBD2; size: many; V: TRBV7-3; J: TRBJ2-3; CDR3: CASSYHGLAGGRLISTDTQYF; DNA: TGTGCCAGCAGCTACCATGGACTAGCGGGAGGGAGACTCATTAGCACAGATACGCAGTATTTT
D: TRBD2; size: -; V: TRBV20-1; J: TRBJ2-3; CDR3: CSARGLAGGPTDTQYF; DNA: TGCAGTGCTAGGGGACTAGCGGGGGGACCCACAGATACGCAGTATTTT
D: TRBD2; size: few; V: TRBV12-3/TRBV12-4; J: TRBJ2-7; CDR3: CASSLAGGLYEQYF; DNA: TGTGCCAGCAGCCTAGCGGGGGGCCTCTACGAGCAGTACTTC
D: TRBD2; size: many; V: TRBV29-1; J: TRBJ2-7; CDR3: CSAWTSPYEQYF; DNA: TGCAGCGCTTGGACTAGCCCCTACGAGCAGTACTTC
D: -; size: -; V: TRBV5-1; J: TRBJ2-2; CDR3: CASSKSVLKAGELFF; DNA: TGCGCCAGCAGCAAGTCAGTACTCAAGGCCGGGGAGCTGTTTTTT
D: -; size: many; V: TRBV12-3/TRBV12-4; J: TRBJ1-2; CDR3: CASTLGYGYTF; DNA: TGTGCCAGCACGTTAGGCTATGGCTACACCTTC
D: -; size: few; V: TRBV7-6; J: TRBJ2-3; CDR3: CASSPARGLVFTDTQYF; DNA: TGTGCCAGCAGCCCGGCCCGGGGGCTGGTTTTTACAGATACGCAGTATTTT
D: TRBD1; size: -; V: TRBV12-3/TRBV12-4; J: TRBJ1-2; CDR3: CASSKTGVYGYTF; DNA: TGTGCCAGCAGCAAGACAGGGGTATATGGCTACACCTTC
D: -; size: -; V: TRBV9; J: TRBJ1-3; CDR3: CASSAEGATFGRRGNTIYF; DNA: TGTGCCAGCAGCGCTGAGGGTGCAACATTCGGACGGCGAGGAAACACCATATATTTT
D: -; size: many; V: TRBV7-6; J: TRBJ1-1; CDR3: CASSPTGVEAFF; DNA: TGTGCCAGCAGCCCAACAGGCGTTGAAGCTTTCTTT
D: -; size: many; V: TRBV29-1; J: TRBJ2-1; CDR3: CSVSPNEQFF; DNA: TGCAGCGTTTCTCCCAATGAGCAGTTCTTC
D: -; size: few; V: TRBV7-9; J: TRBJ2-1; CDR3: CAAQGPTRSKQGTYNEQFF; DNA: TGTGCCGCCCAAGGCCCTACAAGGAGTAAACAGGGCACCTACAATGAGCAGTTCTTC
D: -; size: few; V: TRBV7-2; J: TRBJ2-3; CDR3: CASSLAGGTDTQYF; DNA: TGTGCCAGCAGCCTTGCCGGTGGCACAGATACGCAGTATTTT
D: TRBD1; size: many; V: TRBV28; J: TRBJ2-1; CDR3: CASRSDRGGYNEQFF; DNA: TGTGCCAGCAGGAGCGACAGGGGAGGCTACAATGAGCAGTTCTTC
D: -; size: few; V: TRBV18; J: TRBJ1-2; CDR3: CASSPLDETNYGYTF; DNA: TGTGCCAGCTCACCACTGGATGAAACTAACTATGGCTACACCTTC
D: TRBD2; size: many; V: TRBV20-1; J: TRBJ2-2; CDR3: CSAIPGTSGPGELFF; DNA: TGCAGTGCTATTCCTGGGACTAGCGGCCCCGGGGAGCTGTTTTTT
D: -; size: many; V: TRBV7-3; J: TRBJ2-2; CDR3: CASSRPAGELFF; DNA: TGTGCCAGCAGCCGACCAGCCGGGGAGCTGTTTTTT
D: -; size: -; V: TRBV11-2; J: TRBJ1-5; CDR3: CASIYNQPQHF; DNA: TGTGCCAGCATCTACAATCAGCCCCAGCATTTT
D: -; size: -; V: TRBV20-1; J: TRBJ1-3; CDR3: CSARGTGGNTIYF; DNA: TGCAGTGCTAGAGGAACAGGCGGAAACACCATATATTTT
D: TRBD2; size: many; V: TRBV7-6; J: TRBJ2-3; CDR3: CASSLRSGGASGADTQYF; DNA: TGTGCCAGCAGCTTAAGGAGCGGGGGGGCATCAGGCGCAGATACGCAGTATTTT
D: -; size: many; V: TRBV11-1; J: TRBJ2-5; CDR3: CASRHRPGERETQYF; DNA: TGTGCCAGCAGACACCGACCGGGAGAGAGAGAGACCCAGTACTTC
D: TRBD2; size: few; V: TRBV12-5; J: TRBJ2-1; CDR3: CASGARRLAGLGEQFF; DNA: TGTGCTAGTGGCGCCCGCCGACTAGCGGGCTTGGGAGAGCAGTTCTTC
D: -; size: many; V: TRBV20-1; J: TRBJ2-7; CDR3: CSARSARLSYEQYF; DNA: TGCAGTGCTAGGAGTGCCCGCCTTTCCTACGAGCAGTACTTC
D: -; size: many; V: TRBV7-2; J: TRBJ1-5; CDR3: CASSLVGSNQPQHF; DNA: TGTGCCAGCAGCTTAGTAGGGTCCAATCAGCCCCAGCATTTT
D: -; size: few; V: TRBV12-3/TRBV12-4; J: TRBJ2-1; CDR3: CASSPNWVEQFF; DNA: TGTGCCAGCAGTCCCAATTGGGTTGAGCAGTTCTTC
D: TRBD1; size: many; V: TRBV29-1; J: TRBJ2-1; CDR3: CSVNRGSYNEQFF; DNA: TGCAGCGTCAACAGGGGGTCCTACAATGAGCAGTTCTTC
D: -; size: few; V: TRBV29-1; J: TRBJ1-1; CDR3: CSVVFQKAFF; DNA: TGCAGCGTTGTGTTCCAGAAAGCTTTCTTT
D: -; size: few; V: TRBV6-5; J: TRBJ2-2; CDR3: CASSLAGGLGTGELFF; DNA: TGTGCCAGCAGTTTGGCCGGGGGGCTGGGCACCGGGGAGCTGTTTTTT
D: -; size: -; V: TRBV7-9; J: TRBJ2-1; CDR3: CASSLTGRASFTLSSYNEQFF; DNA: TGTGCCAGCAGCTTAACAGGGAGGGCTAGCTTCACCCTAAGCTCCTACAATGAGCAGTTCTTC
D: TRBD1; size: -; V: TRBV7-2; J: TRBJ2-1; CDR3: CASSREGTGVYNEQFF; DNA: TGTGCCAGCAGTCGGGAGGGGACAGGGGTCTACAATGAGCAGTTCTTC
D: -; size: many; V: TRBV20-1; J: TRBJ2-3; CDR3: CSAPGLGTDTQYF; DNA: TGCAGTGCTCCCGGACTCGGCACAGATACGCAGTATTTT
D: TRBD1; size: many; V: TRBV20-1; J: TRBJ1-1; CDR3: CSARRTGVYTEAFF; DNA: TGCAGTGCTCGACGGACAGGAGTGTACACTGAAGCTTTCTTT
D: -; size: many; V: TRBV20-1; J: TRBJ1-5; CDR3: CSARSDQNQPQHF; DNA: TGCAGTGCTAGATCCGACCAAAATCAGCCCCAGCATTTT
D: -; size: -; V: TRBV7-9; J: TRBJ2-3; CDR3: CATKTGTTDTQYF; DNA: TGTGCCACCAAGACAGGAACCACAGATACGCAGTATTTT
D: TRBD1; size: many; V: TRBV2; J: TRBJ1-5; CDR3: CASKAGQGVYQPQHF; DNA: TGTGCCAGCAAGGCGGGACAGGGGGTTTATCAGCCCCAGCATTTT
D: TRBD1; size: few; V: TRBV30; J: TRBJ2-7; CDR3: CAWSPRRGLNLYEQYF; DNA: TGTGCCTGGAGTCCCCGCAGGGGGCTTAACCTCTACGAGCAGTACTTC
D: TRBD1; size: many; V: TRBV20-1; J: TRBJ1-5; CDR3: CSAQNKKTGGNQPQHF; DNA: TGCAGTGCTCAAAACAAAAAGACAGGGGGCAATCAGCCCCAGCATTTT
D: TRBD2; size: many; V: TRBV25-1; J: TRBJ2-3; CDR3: CASSVAGGSTDTQYF; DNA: TGTGCCAGCAGTGTGGCGGGGGGGAGCACAGATACGCAGTATTTT
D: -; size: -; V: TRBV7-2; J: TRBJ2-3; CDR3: CASSLATGPGTDTQYF; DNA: TGTGCCAGCAGCTTAGCGACCGGGCCAGGGACAGATACGCAGTATTTT
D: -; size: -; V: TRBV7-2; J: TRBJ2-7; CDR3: CASSPSGTPVGYEQYF; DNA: TGTGCCAGCAGCCCCTCCGGGACCCCTGTTGGCTACGAGCAGTACTTC
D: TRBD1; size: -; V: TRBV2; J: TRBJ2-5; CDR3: CASSELRTGGAETQYF; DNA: TGTGCCAGCAGTGAGTTGAGGACAGGGGGCGCGGAGACCCAGTACTTC
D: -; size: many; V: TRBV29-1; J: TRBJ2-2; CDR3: CSVEVDTGELFF; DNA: TGCAGCGTCGAGGTGGACACCGGGGAGCTGTTTTTT
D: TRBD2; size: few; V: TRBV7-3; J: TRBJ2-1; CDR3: CASSHPTSGRSGYNEQFF; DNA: TGTGCCAGCAGCCACCCAACTAGCGGGAGATCTGGTTACAATGAGCAGTTCTTC
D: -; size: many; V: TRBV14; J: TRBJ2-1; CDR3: CASSSQGIEQFF; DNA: TGTGCCAGCAGCTCACAGGGTATAGAGCAGTTCTTC
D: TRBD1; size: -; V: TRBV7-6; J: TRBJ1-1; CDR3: CASSRDRINTEAFF; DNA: TGTGCCAGCAGCCGGGACAGGATAAACACTGAAGCTTTCTTT
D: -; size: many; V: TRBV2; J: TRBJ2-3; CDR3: CASSWTVSTDTQYF; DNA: TGTGCCAGCAGTTGGACAGTCAGCACAGATACGCAGTATTTT
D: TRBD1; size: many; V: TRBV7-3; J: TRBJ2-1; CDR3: CASSSGQGAGEQFF; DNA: TGTGCCAGCAGCTCGGGACAGGGGGCAGGGGAGCAGTTCTTC
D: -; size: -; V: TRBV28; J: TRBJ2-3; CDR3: CASSSGGTGPDTQYF; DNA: TGTGCCAGCAGTTCCGGAGGGACGGGACCAGATACGCAGTATTTT
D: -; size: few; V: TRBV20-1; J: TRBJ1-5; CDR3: CSANPGVGNQPQHF; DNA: TGCAGTGCTAACCCAGGGGTCGGCAATCAGCCCCAGCATTTT
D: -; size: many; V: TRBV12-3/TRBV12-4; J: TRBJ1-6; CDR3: CASSPGIYNSPLHF; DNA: TGTGCCAGCAGTCCGGGGATCTATAATTCACCCCTCCACTTT
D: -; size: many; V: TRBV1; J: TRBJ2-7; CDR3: CTSSQAGTGSHEQYF; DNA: TGCACCAGCAGCCAAGCCGGGACAGGGTCCCACGAGCAGTACTTC